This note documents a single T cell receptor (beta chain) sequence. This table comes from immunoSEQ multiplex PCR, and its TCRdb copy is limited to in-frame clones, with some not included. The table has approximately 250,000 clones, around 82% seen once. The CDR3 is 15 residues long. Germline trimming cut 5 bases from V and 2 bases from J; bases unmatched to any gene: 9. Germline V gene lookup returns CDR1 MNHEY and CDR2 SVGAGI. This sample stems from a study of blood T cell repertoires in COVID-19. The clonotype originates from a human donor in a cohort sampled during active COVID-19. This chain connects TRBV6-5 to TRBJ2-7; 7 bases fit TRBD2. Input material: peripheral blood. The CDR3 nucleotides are TGTGCCAGCAGTCTCTCTAGCGGCGACCCCTACGAGCAGTACTTC. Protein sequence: CASSLSSGDPYEQYF.